The present entry profiles one T cell receptor beta chain with its context. Participants, about 18 to 89 years old, spanned under 30 US areas. Allocation to cohorts depended on clinical history reported by the participants. Generated by immunoSEQ multiplex PCR, the TCRdb table keeps only in-frame clones and is missing some. The table lists around 190,000 clones, 65% to 85% of them singletons, with about 3.3% in the top ten. These data come from a study of blood T cell repertoires in COVID-19. Study-level information: The study drew acute and convalescent COVID-19 samples from the United States, Italy and Spain. Sources were T cells, B-cell-depleted T cells, or PBMCs; the material itself was cDNA or gDNA.

V lost 1 base and J lost 11, with 9 bases in between. CDR3 length equals 11 residues. The chain links TRBV12-3 or TRBV12-4 to TRBJ2-7; D ambiguous. Sequenced sample: PBMCs or T cells enriched from blood (not recorded which). The sequence derives from a woman aged 25 to 39 who had been exposed to COVID-19. CDR3: CASSLDYHEYF. The CDR3 coding sequence is TGTGCCAGCAGTTTAGACTACCATGAGTACTTC.